These T cell receptor beta chains were read from a single sample in a study of beta chain features in type 1 diabetes. Sequencing was performed with immunoSEQ multiplex PCR; in TCRdb, only in-frame clones are kept and a portion is missing. The sample records a few hundred thousand clones, approximately 15% being singletons. The material sequenced was naive CD4+ T cells from blood. These receptor sequences come from a man aged 18 to 29 with type 1 diabetes. Each CDR3 is given with its conserved first and last residue. The D gene is left open where the match is weak. Not all rows give a size; the values are once, few, many and, for expanded clones, a class.

J gene,D gene,V gene,clone size,CDR3 DNA,CDR3 protein
TRBJ1-1,NA,TRBV9,NA,TGTGCCAGCAGCGTAGGTACGGTGAACACTGAAGCTTTCTTT,CASSVGTVNTEAFF
TRBJ2-7,NA,TRBV11-2,NA,TGTGCCAGCAGACCCTCCTCCGGACAGAGTTCCTACGAGCAGTACTTC,CASRPSSGQSSYEQYF
TRBJ2-1,NA,TRBV28,NA,TGTGCCAGCAGTCCAAGACTAGGGCAGGGACAGTTCTTC,CASSPRLGQGQFF
TRBJ2-5,NA,TRBV19,few,TGTGCCAGTAGTCAACGGGACTCCCAAGAGACCCAGTACTTC,CASSQRDSQETQYF
TRBJ1-5,TRBD1,TRBV18,few,TGTGCCAGCTCACCGGGACAGTTCGAAAATCAGCCCCAGCATTTT,CASSPGQFENQPQHF
TRBJ2-5,NA,TRBV5-6,few,TGTGCCAGCAGCTTTCCCTGGGCGCAAGAGACCCAGTACTTC,CASSFPWAQETQYF
TRBJ2-6,TRBD1,TRBV5-1,few,TGCGCCAGCAGCTCACAGGGGGCCCCTGGGGCCAACGTCCTGACTTTC,CASSSQGAPGANVLTF
TRBJ2-7,TRBD1,TRBV6-6,few,TGTGCCAGCAGCAGGGGACAGCCCGGAGAGCAGTACTTC,CASSRGQPGEQYF
TRBJ2-3,TRBD2,TRBV29-1,NA,TGCAGCGTTCTAGCGGGGGGGACAGATACGCAGTATTTT,CSVLAGGTDTQYF
TRBJ1-4,NA,TRBV30,NA,TGTGCCTGGAACAGCAATAATGAAAAACTGTTTTTT,CAWNSNNEKLFF
TRBJ1-1,TRBD1,TRBV28,few,TGTGCCAGCAGTCGCGACAGGGGCACCACTGAAGCTTTCTTT,CASSRDRGTTEAFF
TRBJ2-1,TRBD2,TRBV6-1,few,TGTGCCAGCAGTGTACTAGCGGGGGGGTACAATGAGCAGTTCTTC,CASSVLAGGYNEQFF
TRBJ2-5,NA,TRBV18,NA,TGTGCCAGCTCACCTCGCAGCGGGTCGCAAGAGACCCAGTACTTC,CASSPRSGSQETQYF
TRBJ1-2,TRBD1,TRBV6-6,NA,TGTGCCAGCAGTTACCGGACAGGGGTAGCCTTC,CASSYRTGVAF
TRBJ2-5,TRBD1,TRBV7-2,NA,TGTGCCAGCAGCCTCGGGACAGGCTCTCACTTC,CASSLGTGSHF
TRBJ2-1,NA,TRBV7-8,NA,TGTGCCAGCAGCTTAGAGGACCCCCGGGGTTACAATGAGCAGTTCTTC,CASSLEDPRGYNEQFF
TRBJ2-4,NA,TRBV7-2,few,TGTGCCAGCAGCCCGGGACTAGCCAAAAACATTCAGTACTTC,CASSPGLAKNIQYF
TRBJ2-6,NA,TRBV30,once,TGTGCCTGGAGTAGGGGCCACTCTGGGGCCAACGTCCTGACTTTC,CAWSRGHSGANVLTF
TRBJ1-6,TRBD1,TRBV4-3,NA,TGCGCCAGCAGCCAAGGCGTGGGACAGGGGAATTCACCCCTCCACTTT,CASSQGVGQGNSPLHF
TRBJ2-7,NA,TRBV6-5,NA,NA,CASSSSGHSYEQYF
TRBJ1-2,TRBD1,TRBV2,few,TGTGCCAGCAGGAACCGATGGGACAGGGAAACGAATGGCTACACCTTC,CASRNRWDRETNGYTF
TRBJ2-7,NA,TRBV5-1,NA,TGCGCCAGCAGCTCAAATCGGGGTATCGAGCAGTACTTC,CASSSNRGIEQYF
TRBJ2-1,NA,TRBV4-1,few,TGCGCCAGCAGCCAAGCCCTAGGTGTGGAGCTTCCCTACAATGAGCAGTTCTTC,CASSQALGVELPYNEQFF
TRBJ1-2,NA,TRBV6-5,few,TGTGCCAGCACTAGTGCGGGAGGCTACACCTTC,CASTSAGGYTF
TRBJ1-1,NA,TRBV30,NA,TGTGCCTGGAGACAGTGGATTGAAGCTTTCTTT,CAWRQWIEAFF
TRBJ2-1,TRBD1,TRBV18,few,TGTGCCAGCTCACCACGGACAGGGAGGAACAATGAGCAGTTCTTC,CASSPRTGRNNEQFF
TRBJ1-1,NA,TRBV18,NA,TGTGCCAGCTCACCACCCGGGCGGGAGAACACTGAAGCTTTCTTT,CASSPPGRENTEAFF
TRBJ2-7,NA,TRBV28,NA,TGTGCCAGCAGTTTAATGGGCCTTGAGCAGTACTTC,CASSLMGLEQYF
TRBJ2-7,NA,TRBV13,NA,TGTGCCAGCAGCTTATTGGGGCAGCACTCCTACGAGCAGTACTTC,CASSLLGQHSYEQYF
TRBJ2-7,NA,TRBV6-5,few,TGTGCCAGCAGTAATCACAGGGACTACGAGCAGTACTTC,CASSNHRDYEQYF
TRBJ1-2,TRBD1,TRBV7-9,NA,TGTGCCAGCAGATCATCCGGGACAGGGGCAGCTGGCTACACCTTC,CASRSSGTGAAGYTF
TRBJ2-1,TRBD1,TRBV7-2,NA,TGTGCCAGCAGCTCGCCCCTCCGGGACAGGGTTAACAATGAGCAGTTCTTC,CASSSPLRDRVNNEQFF
TRBJ2-7,TRBD1,TRBV19,NA,TGTGCCAGTAGTATAGCGCCGGGACAGGGCTACGAGCAGTACTTC,CASSIAPGQGYEQYF
TRBJ2-7,NA,TRBV7-8,few,TGTGCCAGCAGCCAAAGGGAGCCGGCGAGGGAGCAGTACTTC,CASSQREPAREQYF
TRBJ1-1,TRBD1,TRBV2,NA,TGTGCCAGCTTACCCAGGGGGACCCTGAACACTGAAGCTTTCTTT,CASLPRGTLNTEAFF
TRBJ1-2,TRBD1,TRBV28,NA,TGTGCCAGCGGATACAGGGGGCGTATAGGCTACACCTTC,CASGYRGRIGYTF
TRBJ2-3,TRBD2,TRBV5-4,few,TGTGCCAGCAGCTCACGGACTAGCGGCACAGATACGCAGTATTTT,CASSSRTSGTDTQYF
TRBJ2-6,TRBD1,TRBV27,NA,TGTGCCAGCAGTTCGGGACAGGGGGTCTCTGGGGCCAACGTCCTGACTTTC,CASSSGQGVSGANVLTF
TRBJ2-5,NA,TRBV6-5,few,TGTGCCAGCAGCGGGGGACAGGGACTAGGCCAGTACTTC,CASSGGQGLGQYF
TRBJ2-1,TRBD2,TRBV7-2,NA,TGTGCCAGCCAACGGGGGGCTAGCGGGGGGTTATACAATGAGCAGTTCTTC,CASQRGASGGLYNEQFF
TRBJ2-4,NA,TRBV7-9,few,TGTGCCAGCAGCCTAGCCGGAGGGGATGAGATTCAGTACTTC,CASSLAGGDEIQYF
TRBJ2-7,TRBD2,TRBV7-2,NA,TGTGCCAGCAGCCGGGGGGGCTCTGCCACCTACGAGCAGTACTTC,CASSRGGSATYEQYF
TRBJ2-5,NA,TRBV14,few,TGTGCCAGCAGCCGAGGAGCAGGGCCAGGGGAGACCCAGTACTTC,CASSRGAGPGETQYF
TRBJ1-2,NA,TRBV5-6,NA,TGTGCCAGCAGCTTGAACAGGGCTTCTGGCTACACCTTC,CASSLNRASGYTF
TRBJ1-2,NA,TRBV20-1,few,TGCAGCCCAATGAAAGAGGGCTACACCTTC,CSPMKEGYTF
TRBJ2-7,TRBD2,TRBV2,NA,TGTGCCAGCCGCCTGGGTGCGGGGGGCCTCTCCTACGAGCAGTACTTC,CASRLGAGGLSYEQYF
TRBJ2-1,TRBD1,TRBV7-8,NA,TGTGCCAGCGACAGGGGATACTACAATGAGCAGTTCTTC,CASDRGYYNEQFF
TRBJ2-7,TRBD1,TRBV7-9,NA,TGTGCCAGCACCGAACCCCTGGGACAGGGGGCCCACGAGCAGTACTTC,CASTEPLGQGAHEQYF
TRBJ1-6,NA,TRBV28,once,TGTGCCAGCAGCCACCGGGGGGCCCCTAATTCACCCCTCCACTTT,CASSHRGAPNSPLHF
TRBJ1-6,TRBD1,TRBV6-5,few,TGTGCCAGCACTCGGACAGGGAATTACTCACCCCTCCACTTT,CASTRTGNYSPLHF
TRBJ2-7,TRBD2,TRBV7-2,NA,TGTGCCAGCAGCCTAGCGACTAGCGGCGAGCAGTACTTC,CASSLATSGEQYF
TRBJ1-5,NA,TRBV7-6,NA,TGTGCCAGCAGCTTAAGGCAGGGACAGCCCCAGCATTTT,CASSLRQGQPQHF
TRBJ2-5,NA,TRBV30,NA,TGTGCCTGGAGTGAGCGAGAGACCCAGTACTTC,CAWSERETQYF
TRBJ2-3,NA,TRBV9,NA,TGTGCCAGCAGCTTCGGGGGCACAGATACGCAGTATTTT,CASSFGGTDTQYF
TRBJ2-3,TRBD2,TRBV4-2,NA,TGTGCCAGCAGCCAAGACCCAGCGGGAGCTAGCACAGATACGCAGTATTTT,CASSQDPAGASTDTQYF